The 18 T cell receptor beta chains in this list originate from one sample, sequenced in a study of blood T cell repertoires in COVID-19. Data came from immunoSEQ multiplex PCR; TCRdb stores just in-frame clones and leaves some out. The table shows roughly 300,000 clones, with around 87% occurring only once. The sequencing input was peripheral blood. The receptors derive from a woman aged 45-65 years who had recovered from COVID-19.

Written as DNA, the CDR3 is TGTGCCAGTAGTATAGGCCCAGGGAACTACGAGCAGTACTTC. Encoded protein: CASSIGPGNYEQYF. The V gene is TRBV19, the J gene TRBJ2-7; a weak D match, TRBD1 (5 bases). Germline lookup yields CDR1 LNHDA and CDR2 SQIVND (reference sequence). The CDR3 length is 14 residues. V lost 1 base and J 3 bases, leaving 10 bases between the germline ends.

The chain joins TRBV5-1 to TRBJ1-4; D is unclear. Germline values: CDR1 SGHRS, CDR2 YFSETQ. The CDR3 is 15 amino acids. V lost 4 bases to trimming and J lost 1 base, with 11 bases between them. DNA for the CDR3: TGCGCCAGCAGCCCTAATGGACTAACTAATGAAAAACTGTTTTTT. This gives the protein CASSPNGLTNEKLFF.

V and J are TRBV7-8 and TRBJ2-5; 7 nucleotides agree with TRBD2. The CDR3 has 15 residues. The V gene's germline CDR1 is SGHVS and CDR2 FQNEAQ. V lost 2 bases to trimming and J lost 3 bases; unmatched junction nucleotides: 6. Written as DNA, the CDR3 is TGTGCCAGCAGCTTATTTGCGGGAGAGGAAGAGACCCAGTACTTC. It encodes CASSLFAGEEETQYF.

This clone was observed a single time. V usage is TRBV19 and J usage is TRBJ1-1; D is uncertain. The CDR3 contains 15 residues. V was trimmed by 7 bases and J by 4 bases, leaving 19 bases between them. CDR1 is LNHDA, CDR2 SQIVND, per germline (reference sequence). CDR3 DNA sequence: TGTGCCAGTACCCCCCTGGGCGGCGGGGTCACTGAAGCTTTCTTT. It is translated as CASTPLGGGVTEAFF.

The count of this clone is one. The chain is built from TRBV11-2 and TRBJ2-2; 8 bases are shared with TRBD1. The CDR3 contains 15 residues. Losses at the gene ends were 4 bases for V and 4 bases for J; bases not matched to a gene: 5. Germline V gene data show CDR1 as SGHAT and CDR2 as FQNNGV. This CDR3 is CASSSRTGSTGELFF. The CDR3 nucleotides are TGTGCCAGCAGCTCGCGGACAGGGAGCACCGGGGAGCTGTTTTTT.

The chain combines TRBV27 with TRBJ2-7; perhaps TRBD2 as D (6 bases). The V and J ends lost 3 bases and 2 bases respectively, with 17 bases between them. The CDR3 loop spans 16 amino acids. The germline gives CDR1 MNHEY, CDR2 SMNVEV (reference sequence). The CDR3 sequence: CASSFVGASAPYEQYF. The CDR3 coding sequence is TGTGCCAGCAGTTTTGTAGGGGCTAGCGCACCCTACGAGCAGTACTTC.

The chain recombines TRBV5-1 with TRBJ1-3; a weak D match, TRBD1 (5 bases). The germline gives CDR1 SGHRS, CDR2 YFSETQ. Trimming removed 0 bases from V and 4 bases from J, with 14 bases in between. The length of the CDR3 is 16 residues. Here the CDR3 DNA reads TGCGCCAGCAGCTTGGGCCCTTCAGGGTCGGGAAACACCATATATTTT. It is translated as CASSLGPSGSGNTIYF.

The sample holds a few counts of this clone. V and J are TRBV5-1 and TRBJ1-6, with D possibly TRBD1 on 5 matching bases. Trimming cost V 3 bases and J 5 bases, with 12 bases left between them. Germline CDR1 and CDR2: SGHRS and YFSETQ. The CDR3 sequence is 15 residues long. For the CDR3, the DNA is TGCGCCAGCAGCTGGGGCGGAGTAAATAATTCACCCCTCCACTTT. Translation: CASSWGGVNNSPLHF.

The CDR3 loop reads CASSFNMAGGTDTQYF. CDR3 coding DNA: TGTGCCAGCAGCTTTAATATGGCGGGAGGAACAGATACGCAGTATTTT. The J gene is TRBJ2-3, the V gene TRBV7-2; 8 bases align to TRBD2. With V trimmed by 3 bases and J by 3 bases, 8 bases remained unmatched. CDR1 is SGHTA, CDR2 FQGNSA, per germline. CDR3 length equals 16 residues. Drawing the rest from reference TRBV7-2 and TRBJ2-3, the complete variable domain is GAGVSQSPSNKVTEKGKDVELRCDPISGHTALYWYRQSLGQGLEFLIYFQGNSAPDKSGLPSDRFSAERTGGSVSTLTIQRTQQEDSAVYLCASSFNMAGGTDTQYFGPGTRLTVL.

The rearrangement links TRBV10-1 to TRBJ2-3, with TRBD2 matching over 13 bases. Unmatched junction bases numbered 5, after V lost 0 bases and J lost 5 bases. Germline values: CDR1 WNHNN, CDR2 SYGVQD (reference sequence). This CDR3 is built from 17 residues. CDR3 region: CASSESPTSGGLDTQYF. The CDR3 DNA is TGCGCCAGCAGTGAGTCCCCGACTAGCGGGGGGCTAGATACGCAGTATTTT.

Regarding this clone: The same CDR3 also results from other DNA sequences found in this sample. This CDR3 is CASSPGTVNTGELFF. The CDR3 nucleotides are TGTGCCAGCTCACCAGGGACAGTGAACACCGGGGAGCTGTTTTTT. V gene TRBV18 combines with J gene TRBJ2-2; 7 bases map to TRBD1. Germline V gene data show CDR1 as KGHSH and CDR2 as LQKENI. The junction had 1 base not matched to a gene; V was cut back by 2 bases and J by 1 base. The CDR3 has 15 residues.

In this sample, this clone turned up a few times. The V gene is TRBV7-9, the J gene TRBJ2-7; the match to TRBD2 covers 7 bases. After removal of 11 bases from V and 2 bases from J, the junction contained 3 bases not matched to a gene. The CDR3 is made up of 11 amino acids. Germline V lookup: CDR1 SEHNR, CDR2 FQNEAQ (reference sequence). This CDR3 is CALGGTYEQYF. The CDR3 nucleotides read TGTGCCTTGGGGGGGACCTACGAGCAGTACTTC.

This chain connects TRBV7-2 to TRBJ2-7, with a tentative D call TRBD1 (5 bases). This CDR3 region has 15 residues. V lost 0 bases, J lost 5 bases, and 14 bases lay in between. Germline V CDR1 and CDR2: SGHTA, FQGNSA. CDR3 amino acids: CASSLARVAIHEQYF. CDR3 bases: TGTGCCAGCAGCTTAGCCAGGGTGGCTATCCACGAGCAGTACTTC.

The chain joins TRBV5-1 to TRBJ1-2, with D perhaps TRBD1 (6 bases). Trimming cost V 0 bases and J 5 bases, with 14 bases left between them. Germline V lookup: CDR1 SGHRS, CDR2 YFSETQ. The CDR3 covers 15 residues. This CDR3 reads CASSLGQGTPYGYTF. The CDR3 bases are TGCGCCAGCAGCTTGGGGCAGGGGACCCCTTATGGCTACACCTTC.

V usage is TRBV19 and J usage is TRBJ2-7; 12 bases fit TRBD1. This CDR3 spans 13 amino acids. CDR1 LNHDA and CDR2 SQIVND come from the germline V gene (reference sequence). Trimming at V came to 11 bases and at J to 7 bases, leaving 9 bases not matched to a gene. The CDR3 DNA follows: TGTGCCTCGACGGGACAGGGGGCTGGAGAGCAGTACTTC. Amino acid sequence: CASTGQGAGEQYF.

The chain links TRBV15 to TRBJ2-6, with D hard to call. Germline assignment: CDR1 LNHNV and CDR2 YYDKDF (reference sequence). Between the trimmed V and J ends, which lost 3 bases and 8 bases, there was a span of 14 bases. The CDR3 spans 15 residues. For the CDR3, the DNA is TGTGCCACCAGCAGGAGGAGCGTCATGACCAACGTCCTGACTTTC. It encodes CATSRRSVMTNVLTF.

This clone turned up a few times. The chain recombines TRBV30 with TRBJ1-2, with no clear D. CDR3 length: 15 amino acids. V was pared by 0 bases and J by 5 bases, with 16 bases between. The germline V gene has CDR1 GTSNPN and CDR2 SVGIG (reference sequence). CDR3 coding DNA: TGTGCCTGGAGTGTATTAGGAGGCCCGAGGTATGGCTACACCTTC. Protein: CAWSVLGGPRYGYTF.

The chain links TRBV12-3 or TRBV12-4 to TRBJ1-2, with a tentative D call TRBD1 (5 bases). The V end lost 6 bases, the J end lost 8 bases, and 13 bases lay between the germline ends. The length of the CDR3 is 12 residues. CDR3 sequence (DNA): TGTGCCAGCAGCAAAGGACAACGCGGCTACACCTTC. Its protein is CASSKGQRGYTF.